These T cell receptor beta chains were read from a single sample in a study of T cell responses to AZD1222 COVID-19 vaccine. Libraries were prepared by immunoSEQ multiplex PCR; TCRdb keeps only in-frame clonotypes and omits some of them. The data show 93,000 or so clones, 88% seen once. The source was peripheral blood, collected on day 0 of AZD1222 vaccination. These receptors were collected from an adult in good health. Both conserved end residues are part of each CDR3. A D gene is named only where the DNA matches it firmly. Clone size is stated in some rows and not others, as once, few, many or a class when expanded.

TRBV5-1	TRBD1	TRBJ1-2	-	TGCGCCAGCAGCTCAGACCCGGGACAGAGCTATGGCTACACCTTC	CASSSDPGQSYGYTF
TRBV7-9	-	TRBJ1-2	-	TGTGCCAGCAGCCCCCCAGGTAGCTATGGCTACACCTTC	CASSPPGSYGYTF
TRBV20-1	-	TRBJ1-2	-	TGCAGTCTAGGGCCGGGCTATGGCTACACCTTC	CSLGPGYGYTF
TRBV19	TRBD2	TRBJ2-7	few	TGTGCCACTTCTGGCGGGAGGTACGAGCAGTACTTC	CATSGGRYEQYF
TRBV5-1	-	TRBJ2-2	-	TGCGCCAGCAGCTTGCATCTGAGGGGATCGAACACCGGGGAGCTGTTTTTT	CASSLHLRGSNTGELFF
TRBV9	TRBD2	TRBJ2-1	-	TGTGCCAGCAGCGTTAGCGGGGGGGCCTCCTACAATGAGCAGTTCTTC	CASSVSGGASYNEQFF
TRBV6-2/TRBV6-3	-	TRBJ2-7	few	TGTGCCAGCAGCACCGACAGGAGGGGTTACGAGCAGTACTTC	CASSTDRRGYEQYF
TRBV11-2	TRBD1	TRBJ2-7	-	TGTGCCAGCAGTTACGACAGGGGGCTTTACGAGCAGTACTTC	CASSYDRGLYEQYF
TRBV7-8	TRBD1	TRBJ2-1	-	TGTGCCAGCAGCTTAGGGCGTCACAGGGGAAGCTCCTACAATGAGCAGTTCTTC	CASSLGRHRGSSYNEQFF
TRBV2	TRBD1	TRBJ2-5	once	TGTGCCAGCAGGAGAGACAGGGTACAAGAGACCCAGTACTTC	CASRRDRVQETQYF
TRBV27	TRBD1	TRBJ1-1	-	TGTGCCAGCAGTTTCCTCAGGGGGATGAACACTGAAGCTTTCTTT	CASSFLRGMNTEAFF
TRBV5-1	-	TRBJ2-2	-	TGCGCCAGCAGCTCCCAGGGTCAAATAGGCGCCGGGGAGCTGTTTTTT	CASSSQGQIGAGELFF
TRBV28	TRBD1	TRBJ2-7	-	TGTGCCAGCAGTGGGACAGGAGGCTACGAGCAGTACTTC	CASSGTGGYEQYF
TRBV29-1	TRBD1	TRBJ1-1	-	TGCAGCGCACAACAGGGGGCTGGCACTGAAGCTTTCTTT	CSAQQGAGTEAFF
TRBV6-5	TRBD1	TRBJ1-4	-	TGTGCCAGCGCACCACAGGGGAAGGGGGAAAAACTGTTTTTT	CASAPQGKGEKLFF
TRBV6-5	-	TRBJ1-4	-	TGTGCCAGCAGTCTTGGACAGCTTAATGAAAAACTGTTTTTT	CASSLGQLNEKLFF
TRBV28	-	TRBJ1-2	-	TGTGCCAGCAGCCCGGGACGCTCGGACTATGGCTACACCTTC	CASSPGRSDYGYTF
TRBV12-3/TRBV12-4	-	TRBJ1-2	-	TGTGCCAGCAGTTTTGTTCCGTCCTATGGCTACACCTTC	CASSFVPSYGYTF
TRBV19	-	TRBJ1-6	-	TGTGCCAGTAGACTACCCCGGAACCATAATTCACCCCTCCACTTT	CASRLPRNHNSPLHF
TRBV7-6	-	TRBJ1-4	-	TGTGCCAGCAGCCCCCCAGGGCGCTCTGAAAAACTGTTTTTT	CASSPPGRSEKLFF
TRBV29-1	-	TRBJ2-2	few	TGCAGCGTTGAAGATGGGTCTAACACCGGGGAGCTGTTTTTT	CSVEDGSNTGELFF
TRBV6-5	TRBD1	TRBJ2-5	-	TGTGCCAGCACCAACGGTAGACAGGGGACGGAGACCCAGTACTTC	CASTNGRQGTETQYF
TRBV7-2	-	TRBJ2-3	-	TGTGCCAGCAGCTTATCTTTGGATACGCAGTATTTT	CASSLSLDTQYF
TRBV27	TRBD1	TRBJ2-1	-	TGTGCCAGCAGTTTATCGGGACAGTACAATGAGCAGTTCTTC	CASSLSGQYNEQFF
TRBV7-2	TRBD2	TRBJ2-1	-	TGTGCCAGCATCGAGCGGGGGGGTCAGAATGAGCAGTTCTTC	CASIERGGQNEQFF
TRBV6-1	-	TRBJ2-4	-	TGTGCCAGCAGTGAGCTCGGGGGAGGCATTCAGTACTTC	CASSELGGGIQYF
TRBV7-9	-	TRBJ1-2	-	TGTGCCAGCAGCTTAGGAGGGACAACAGCTGGAAGGGGCTACACCTTC	CASSLGGTTAGRGYTF
TRBV19	-	TRBJ1-2	-	TGTGCCAGTTCCTGGGGGGGGGCCAACTATGGCTACACCTTC	CASSWGGANYGYTF
TRBV19	-	TRBJ1-2	-	TGTGCCAGTAGCCCTCGGCACAGGTACGACTATGGCTACACCTTC	CASSPRHRYDYGYTF
TRBV10-1	-	TRBJ2-5	-	TGCGCCAGCTGTGAGTCGACTCGCCGGGGGGCTCAAGAGACCCAGTACTTC	CASCESTRRGAQETQYF
TRBV20-1	-	TRBJ1-1	-	TGCAGTGCTAGTTGGGGGGCTGAAGCTTTCTTT	CSASWGAEAFF
TRBV6-1	-	TRBJ2-1	-	TGTGCCAGCAGTGAACCCCACAGGGATGGCGAGCAGTTCTTC	CASSEPHRDGEQFF
TRBV29-1	TRBD1	TRBJ2-7	-	TGCAGCGTTGGGTCAGGGGGCGGATACGAGCAGTACTTC	CSVGSGGGYEQYF